The present entry profiles one TCR beta chain with its context. Tagging with unique molecular identifiers was applied to individual cDNA molecules. TCRdb ran MiXCR on the 5' RACE reads and lists one entry per CDR3 protein. Of roughly 53,000 distinct CDR3 sequences in the sample, roughly 9% were seen once. The sample originates from a study of early T cells in non-severe SARS-CoV-2 infection. In the study overall: Sequenced material consisted of bulk RNA (from unsorted whole blood), and chains were unpaired.

The germline V gene encodes CDR1 LGHDT and CDR2 YNNKEL (reference sequence). CDR3 size: 12 residues. Trimming cost V 11 bases and J 8 bases, with 18 bases left between them. The sequence derives from an adult who was a healthcare worker with PCR-confirmed SARS-CoV-2 infection or an uninfected control (not recorded which). Material for sequencing was whole blood. The chain combines TRBV3-1 with TRBJ1-2; TRBD1 might be the D (6 bases). CDR3 loop: CAASNRVGGYTF. In DNA form, the CDR3 reads TGTGCCGCCTCCAACAGGGTCGGAGGCTACACCTTC.